This T cell receptor (beta chain) came from a study of CD8+ T cells in alopecia areata. Study summary: Treated patients were given oral tofacitinib, which was dosed at 5 to 10 mg twice daily.

In alopecia areata patients, both lesional scalp punch biopsies and peripheral blood were collected. Isolated RNA was reverse transcribed into cDNA used as the sequencing template. Measured with immunoSEQ multiplex PCR; TCRdb has only the in-frame clones, and not every one. The table shows about 12,000 clones, with about 61% occurring only once. Study observations and caveats: Lesional tissue from the scalp (especially in alopecia totalis/universalis) showed higher clonality than normal scalp.

The CDR3 is made up of 16 amino acids. Trimming shortened V by 3 bases and J by 2 bases, and 19 bases separated the two germline ends. Germline CDR1 GTSNPN, CDR2 SVGIG (reference sequence). Only a few counts were recorded for this clone. Its specificity is not known. The V and J genes are TRBV30 and TRBJ2-5, with D unclear. Specimen: skin. The sequence came from a human donor with alopecia areata. CDR3: CAWSAYTAQKQETQYF. As DNA, the CDR3 is TGTGCCTGGAGCGCATATACTGCACAGAAACAAGAGACCCAGTACTTC.